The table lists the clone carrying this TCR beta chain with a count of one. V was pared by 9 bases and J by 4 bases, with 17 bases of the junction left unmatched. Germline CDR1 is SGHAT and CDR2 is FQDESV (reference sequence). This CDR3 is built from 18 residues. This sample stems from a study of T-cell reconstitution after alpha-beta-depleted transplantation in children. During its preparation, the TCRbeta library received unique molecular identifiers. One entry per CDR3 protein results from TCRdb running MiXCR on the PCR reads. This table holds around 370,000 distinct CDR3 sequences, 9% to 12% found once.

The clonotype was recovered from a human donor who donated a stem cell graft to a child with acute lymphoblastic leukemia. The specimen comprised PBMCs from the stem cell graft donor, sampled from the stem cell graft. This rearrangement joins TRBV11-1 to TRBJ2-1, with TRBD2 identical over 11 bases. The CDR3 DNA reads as TGTGCCAGTGCGATTAGCGGGAGGGTCCGGGGCCTATACAATGAGCAGTTCTTC. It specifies CASAISGRVRGLYNEQFF.